This TCR beta chain was documented in a study of control samples from healthy donors and cancer patients. This clone has more than one count but fewer than ten. Here immunoSEQ multiplex PCR was the method, and the copy in TCRdb shows in-frame clones only, minus some. The sample yields more than 95,000 clones, around 89% seen once. The germline V and J ends were trimmed by 4 bases and 3 bases, with 15 bases remaining between them. CDR1 and CDR2 from the germline V gene are SGHVS and FNYEAQ. This CDR3 is built from 15 residues. The rearrangement links TRBV7-6 to TRBJ1-2, with a possible D match to TRBD1 (6 bases). The clonotype originates from a man aged 60-69 years with lung cancer. Sequencing input: PBMCs. CDR3 sequence: CASSSIQGGDYGYTF. The CDR3 DNA is TGTGCCAGCAGCTCGATACAGGGAGGAGACTATGGCTACACCTTC.